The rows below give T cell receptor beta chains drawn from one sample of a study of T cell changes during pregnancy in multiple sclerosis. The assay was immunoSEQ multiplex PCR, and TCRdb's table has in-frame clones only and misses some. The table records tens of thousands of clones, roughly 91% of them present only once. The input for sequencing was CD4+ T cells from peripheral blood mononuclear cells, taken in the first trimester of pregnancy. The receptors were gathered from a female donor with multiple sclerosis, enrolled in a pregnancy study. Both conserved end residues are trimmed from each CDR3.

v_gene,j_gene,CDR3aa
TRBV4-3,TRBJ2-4,ASSQEGRETDIQY
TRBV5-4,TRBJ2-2,ASSFGASGLTGELF
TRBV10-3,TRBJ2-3,AISDRDRGLRDTQY
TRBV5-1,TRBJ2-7,ASSWPGQSYEQY
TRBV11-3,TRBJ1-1,ASSDGQGPGTEAF
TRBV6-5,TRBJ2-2,ASSYDRGSAELF
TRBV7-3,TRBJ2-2,ASSLMPRGTAGELF
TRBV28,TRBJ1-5,ASRITGQASNQPQH
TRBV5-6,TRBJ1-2,ASSRDRGYGYT
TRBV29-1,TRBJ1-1,SVGGGMNTEAF
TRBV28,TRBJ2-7,ASSPSTSGRNEQY
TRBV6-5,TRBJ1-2,ASSFGVDGYT
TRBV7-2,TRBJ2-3,ASSAALAGGTSTDTQY
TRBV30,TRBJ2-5,ARSETGGLKTQY
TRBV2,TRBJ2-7,ASSEAAQSEQY
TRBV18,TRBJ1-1,ASSLTDRNTEAF
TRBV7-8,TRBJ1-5,ASSRDREAQPQH
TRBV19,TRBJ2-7,ASRAGTLGAYEQY
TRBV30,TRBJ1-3,AWSVRGTDTIY
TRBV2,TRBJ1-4,ASSGQVREKLF
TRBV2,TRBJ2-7,ASSAGSLGLNEQY
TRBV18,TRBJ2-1,ASSPLAAGGTVFNEQF
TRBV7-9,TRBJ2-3,ASSSPAGQGASDTQY
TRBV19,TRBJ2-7,ASSIFSGQADEQY
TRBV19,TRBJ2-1,ATKPLGLAGNNEQF
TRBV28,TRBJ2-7,ASRRQGLVYEQY
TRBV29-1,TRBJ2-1,SLLPSGQHNEQF
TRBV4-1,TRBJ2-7,ASSLMTSSYEQY
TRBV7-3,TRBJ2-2,ASSPYLSGSPGELF
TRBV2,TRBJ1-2,ASSGDSLTKSRGYT
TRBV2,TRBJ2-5,ASRHFPGLIQETQY
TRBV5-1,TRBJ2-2,ASSLGSGSTGELF
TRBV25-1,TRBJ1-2,ASSGGVMIYGYT
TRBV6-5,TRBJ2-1,ASSGPLYNEQF
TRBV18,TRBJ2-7,ASSLNRDSYEQY
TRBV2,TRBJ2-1,ASSARTSDLAGARNEQF
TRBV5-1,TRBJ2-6,ASSMTGKSLSGANVLT
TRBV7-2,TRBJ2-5,ASSWTSGRAQETQY
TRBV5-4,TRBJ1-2,ASSLVGGYGYT
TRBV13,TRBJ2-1,ASTGTSGNEQF
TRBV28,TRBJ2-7,ASSYVGNYEQY
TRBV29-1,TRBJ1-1,SVADAEAF